This T cell receptor beta chain was recorded in a study of T cell changes during pregnancy in multiple sclerosis. Libraries were prepared by immunoSEQ multiplex PCR; TCRdb keeps only in-frame clonotypes and omits some of them. Seen here are over a thousand clones, approximately 80% observed once, and the top ten hold roughly 49%. V was pared by 5 bases and J by 4 bases, with 11 bases between. The germline CDR1 and CDR2 sequences are SEHNR and FQNEAQ (reference sequence). The CDR3 contains 13 residues. The receptor was isolated from a female patient with multiple sclerosis, enrolled in a pregnancy study. Some clones in this sample may be carry-over from other donors' samples. Sequencing used CD4+ T cells from PBMCs (not recorded whether the cells were cultured). V usage is TRBV7-9 and J usage is TRBJ2-5, with D unresolved. The DNA of the CDR3 is TGTGCCAGCAGCGGATTCGGCGGAGAGACCCAGTACTTC. Translating it yields CASSGFGGETQYF.